The 9 T cell receptor beta chains below all came from one sample that was sequenced in a study of shared clonotypes between healthy human individuals. Profiled with immunoSEQ multiplex PCR; TCRdb holds only in-frame clones, not every one. This sample has about 990,000 clones, with 78% found just once. The specimen was memory CD4+ T cells from PBMCs. Subset here: CD45RA-negative fraction. All receptors derive from a man in his late teens or twenties in good health. Some clones in this sample may be carry-over from other donors' samples.

There are many counts of this clone. V usage is TRBV10-3 and J usage is TRBJ2-1, with 9 bases fitting TRBD1. This CDR3 is 12 amino acids long. Germline V gene lookup returns CDR1 ENHRY and CDR2 SYGVKD. Germline trimming cut 6 bases from V and 14 bases from J; bases unmatched to any gene: 8. For the CDR3, the DNA is TGTGCCATCAGCAACCGGGACAGGGAGAAGTTCTTC. Translation gives CAISNRDREKFF.

DNA of the CDR3: TGTGCCTGGACAGGGTCGGGTGAAAAACTGTTTTTT. Translating it yields CAWTGSGEKLFF. The chain combines TRBV30 with TRBJ1-4; tentative D call: TRBD1 (5 bases). V gave up 4 bases and J gave up 7 bases, with 10 bases separating them. The germline V gene encodes CDR1 GTSNPN and CDR2 SVGIG (reference sequence). This CDR3 region has 12 residues.

The chain links TRBV5-8 to TRBJ1-5; 7 bases map to TRBD1. The CDR3 runs 16 residues. With V trimmed by 0 bases and J by 7 bases, 10 bases remained unmatched. The germline V gene has CDR1 SGHTS and CDR2 YDEGEE. CDR3 bases: TGTGCCAGCAGCTTGGCGGCACAGGGGTTTTGGCAGCCCCAGCATTTT. Its translation: CASSLAAQGFWQPQHF.

This chain uses TRBV4-1 with TRBJ2-7; no firm D call. CDR3 length equals 15 residues. The germline V and J ends were trimmed by 3 bases and 3 bases, with 15 bases remaining between them. Germline CDR1 and CDR2: MGHRA and YSYEKL. The CDR3 protein is CASSQPGLPNYEQYF. DNA for the CDR3: TGCGCCAGCAGCCAGCCGGGCCTACCAAACTACGAGCAGTACTTC.

The chain couples TRBV6-1 to TRBJ2-1; D unresolved. In germline, CDR1 is MNHNS, CDR2 SASEGT. This CDR3 has 13 residues. V was shortened by 2 bases and J by 3 bases, with 5 bases between the two germline ends. CDR3 sequence: CASSELGYNEQFF. As DNA, the CDR3 is TGTGCCAGCAGTGAACTTGGCTACAATGAGCAGTTCTTC.

The chain is built from TRBV11-2 and TRBJ1-4, with 10 bases fitting TRBD1. Germline CDR1 and CDR2: SGHAT and FQNNGV. The CDR3 extends over 15 amino acids. V lost 5 bases and J lost 7; bases outside the gene matches: 7. CDR3 region: CASSVTGGASEKLFF. DNA of the CDR3: TGTGCCAGCAGCGTGACAGGGGGCGCGAGTGAAAAACTGTTTTTT.

The chain has TRBV5-1 and TRBJ2-3, with D possibly called TRBD1 or TRBD2 (5 bases each). V dropped 4 bases and J dropped 0 bases, with 33 bases sitting between them. The CDR3 is made up of 22 amino acids. Germline V gene lookup returns CDR1 SGHRS and CDR2 YFSETQ. CDR3 protein: CASSGRGSKRTIPSTSTDTQYF. The CDR3 region has the DNA TGCGCCAGCAGCGGCCGGGGCAGCAAGAGAACTATCCCTTCAACTAGCACAGATACGCAGTATTTT.

The J gene is TRBJ1-5, the V gene TRBV10-3; tentative D call: TRBD1 (6 bases). V gave up 0 bases and J gave up 2 bases, with 11 bases separating them. The CDR3 consists of 16 residues. Germline CDR1 ENHRY, CDR2 SYGVKD. The CDR3 DNA reads as TGTGCCATCAGTGAGTCTCAGGGGTACGGCAATCAGCCCCAGCATTTT. Translation gives CAISESQGYGNQPQHF.

The chain combines TRBV5-4 with TRBJ2-2; 7 bases agree with TRBD1. With 6 bases clipped from V and 5 bases from J, the junction kept 7 bases outside the gene matches. This CDR3 contains 14 residues. The germline V gene has CDR1 SGHNT and CDR2 YYREEE (reference sequence). In DNA, the CDR3 is TGTGCCAGCAACAAATACAGGGGTACCGGGGAGCTGTTTTTT. It is translated as CASNKYRGTGELFF.